Reported below is one T cell receptor beta chain. The repertoire was sequenced with immunoSEQ multiplex PCR; TCRdb's copy has only in-frame clones and lacks some. Of around 90,000 clones in the sample, around 82% were seen once. The entry originates in a study of T cells in localized non-small cell lung cancer. The CDR3 runs to 15 residues. Germline lookup yields CDR1 MNHNY and CDR2 SVGAGI (reference sequence). Trimming removed 2 bases at V and 0 bases at J, with 10 bases between. The chain is built from TRBV6-6 and TRBJ1-1; tentatively, D is TRBD1 (6 bases). This clonotype was obtained from a man aged 40-75 years with stage II squamous cell lung carcinoma. Source: PBMCs, taken before any cancer treatment. CDR3 amino acids: CASSYLGGLNTEAFF. CDR3 in DNA: TGTGCCAGCAGTTACCTTGGGGGCCTGAACACTGAAGCTTTCTTT.